This record concerns one TCR beta chain sequence. Antigen specificity is unknown. TCRdb itself ran the RT-PCR reads through MiXCR, one entry per CDR3 protein. The sample shows 590,000 or so distinct CDR3 sequences, less than 15% of them seen only once. These data belong to a study of response to subunit inactivated influenza vaccine. General study results and limits: The authors put forward the suggestion that each seasonal influenza vaccination may bring in only a limited number of new T cells.

The CDR3 runs 14 residues. With 4 bases clipped from V and 7 bases from J, the junction kept 5 bases outside the gene matches. From germline, CDR1 is KGHDR and CDR2 SFDVKD. This clonotype was obtained from a man aged 50 or older who received an inactivated influenza vaccine. Material: PBMCs from blood, obtained 14 days before vaccination. This rearrangement joins TRBV24-1 to TRBJ2-3; 9 bases line up with TRBD2. CDR3 amino acids: CATSDRLAGNTQYF. In nucleotides, the CDR3 is TGTGCCACCAGTGACCGTCTAGCGGGAAATACGCAGTATTTT.